A single sample is the source of the 2 T cell receptor beta chains below, sequenced in a study of T cell repertoires in cytomegalovirus infection. TCRdb itself ran the reads through MiXCR, one entry per CDR3 protein. The table lists some 940,000 distinct CDR3 sequences, roughly 31% of them singletons. Antigens of these TCRs are unknown. The source was cultured CD8+ T cells from PBMCs, collected from culture after CMV antigen stimulation. The receptors come from a human donor in good health (CMV status not recorded). Some clones in this sample may be carry-over from other donors' samples.

The genes are TRBV2 and TRBJ2-3, with D perhaps matching TRBD1 (5 bases). CDR1 and CDR2 from the germline V gene are SNHLY and FYNNEI. V lost 3 bases and J lost 5, with 12 bases in between. This CDR3 has 14 amino acids. The CDR3 spells CASSEWGSGDTQYF. The CDR3 DNA follows: TGTGCCAGCAGTGAGTGGGGCTCAGGAGATACGCAGTATTTT.

Of note for this clonotype: Germline is not matched at one junction end, which may reflect a read error. This chain links TRBV24-1 with TRBJ1-2, with 8 bases aligning to TRBD1. Germline V gene sequence: CDR1 KGHDR, CDR2 SFDVKD. The CDR3 runs 16 residues. As DNA, the CDR3 is TGTGCCACCAGTGAACGACAGGGGCCGCCGATCTATGACTACACCTTC. This sequence encodes CATSERQGPPIYDYTF.